This TCR beta chain stems from a study of shared clonotypes between healthy human individuals. Under the authors' procedure: Quality scores were absent from the junction-only immunoSEQ sequences, so filtering differed. Assay: immunoSEQ multiplex PCR; the TCRdb copy retains only in-frame clones and omits some. That table gives V, J and clone size, and the DNA gave D and trimming. The sample lists roughly 2.5 million clones; 90% to 95% were seen once. Findings and limits, study-wide: Clonotype sharing levels among donors were expected to vary with sequencing depth.

V gave up 2 bases and J gave up 3 bases, with 14 bases separating them. The CDR3 consists of 16 residues. Per germline, CDR1 SEHNR and CDR2 FQNEAQ (reference sequence). On this clone itself: What it binds is unknown.

The chain recombines TRBV7-9 with TRBJ2-1; no clear D. Sequencing input: naive CD4+ T cells sorted from blood. Subset in this sample: CD45RA+ positively selected. The clonotype comes from a man younger than 30 in good health. The CDR3 loop is CASSLPRGGIYNEQFF. For the CDR3, the DNA is TGTGCCAGCAGCTTACCTCGAGGTGGGATCTACAATGAGCAGTTCTTC. The whole variable domain, remainder taken from reference TRBV7-9 and TRBJ2-1, is DTGVSQNPRHKITKRGQNVTFRCDPISEHNRLYWYRQTLGQGPEFLTYFQNEAQLEKSRLLSDRFSAERPKGSFSTLEIQRTEQGDSAMYLCASSLPRGGIYNEQFFGPGTRLTVL.